This T cell receptor (beta chain) was observed in a study of CD8+CD57+ T cells in acquired aplastic anemia. Across the whole study: CD4+ and CD8+ cells, once sorted, gave DNA averaging approximately 3 ug.

Comment on this clonotype: What it binds is unknown.

The study profiled TCR beta VDJ and CDR3 using genomic DNA as template. Each CDR3 protein is one row after TCRdb ran MiXCR on the reads. The sample has hundreds of thousands of distinct CDR3 sequences; 65% to 75% are singletons. Findings and caveats of the study: CD8+ Simpson's diversity showed no significant patient-control difference. Both patients and controls carried the same twenty-nine CD8+ CDR3 sequences.

The sequence came from a human donor in good health, serving as a control. The sequencing sample was made of sorted CD4+, CD8+, or CD8+CD57+ T cells (not recorded which) from PBMCs.

The CDR3 protein is CASSFKRVDSRGYTF. The CDR3 DNA is TGTGCCAGCAGCTTTAAGCGGGTGGATTCGCGCGGCTACACCTTC. The genes are TRBV5-6 and TRBJ1-2; D remains unclear. Germline V gives CDR1 SGHDT, CDR2 YYEEEE. The V end was cut by 2 bases, the J end by 8 bases, with 19 bases between. The CDR3 is 15 residues long. Complete variable domain (other parts from reference TRBV5-6 and TRBJ1-2): DAGVTQSPTHLIKTRGQQVTLRCSPKSGHDTVSWYQQALGQGPQFIFQYYEEEERQRGNFPDRFSGHQFPNYSSELNVNALLLGDSALYLCASSFKRVDSRGYTFGSGTRLTVV.